These T cell receptor beta chains were read from a single sample in a study of graft-versus-host responses after intestinal transplantation. Only in-frame clones appear in the TCRdb table, and some are missing; sequencing was by immunoSEQ multiplex PCR. Here the sample spans 9,900 or so clones, about 92% being singletons. This specimen was PBMCs, taken approximately 45 days after intestinal transplantation. Receptors originate from a human patient who received an intestinal transplant, so some T cells may come from the graft donor. Both conserved end residues are part of each CDR3. The order of the fields is D gene, V gene, J gene, clone size, CDR3 protein, CDR3 DNA. D genes are given only for firm matches. The listing skips clone size in some rows; elsewhere it reads once, few, many or a size class.

D gene: TRBD1
V gene: TRBV4-1
J gene: TRBJ1-2
clone size: NA
CDR3 protein: CASSPYRGGYTF
CDR3 DNA: TGCGCCAGCAGCCCTTACAGGGGTGGCTACACCTTC

D gene: NA
V gene: TRBV11-2
J gene: TRBJ2-2
clone size: NA
CDR3 protein: CASTSLGGFGTGELFF
CDR3 DNA: TGTGCCAGCACAAGCCTGGGGGGCTTTGGCACCGGGGAGCTGTTTTTT

D gene: TRBD2
V gene: TRBV6-5
J gene: TRBJ2-3
clone size: NA
CDR3 protein: CASSLRGGTDTQYF
CDR3 DNA: TGTGCCAGCAGTTTACGGGGGGGCACAGATACGCAGTATTTT

D gene: TRBD1
V gene: TRBV11-3
J gene: TRBJ2-2
clone size: NA
CDR3 protein: CASSTGQGVGGELFF
CDR3 DNA: TGTGCCAGCAGCACCGGACAGGGGGTTGGCGGGGAGCTGTTTTTT

D gene: NA
V gene: TRBV9
J gene: TRBJ2-3
clone size: NA
CDR3 protein: CASRSSATDTQYF
CDR3 DNA: TGTGCCAGCAGGTCTAGCGCCACAGATACGCAGTATTTT

D gene: NA
V gene: TRBV2
J gene: TRBJ1-2
clone size: NA
CDR3 protein: CASSEMGTNYGYTF
CDR3 DNA: TGTGCCAGCAGTGAGATGGGGACTAACTATGGCTACACCTTC

D gene: TRBD2
V gene: TRBV7-8
J gene: TRBJ2-3
clone size: NA
CDR3 protein: CASSLGLAGTDTQYF
CDR3 DNA: TGTGCCAGCAGCTTAGGACTAGCGGGGACAGATACGCAGTATTTT

D gene: TRBD1
V gene: TRBV16
J gene: TRBJ1-2
clone size: NA
CDR3 protein: CASSLDPLDRAGYGYTF
CDR3 DNA: TGTGCCAGCAGCCTCGACCCCCTGGACAGGGCTGGCTATGGCTACACCTTC

D gene: NA
V gene: TRBV29-1
J gene: TRBJ1-2
clone size: NA
CDR3 protein: CSAAGAGADGYTF
CDR3 DNA: TGCAGCGCCGCGGGGGCAGGCGCGGATGGCTACACCTTC

D gene: NA
V gene: TRBV5-4
J gene: TRBJ2-5
clone size: NA
CDR3 protein: CASSDRMTQYF
CDR3 DNA: TGTGCCAGCAGCGACCGTATGACCCAGTACTTC

D gene: NA
V gene: TRBV4-1
J gene: TRBJ1-5
clone size: NA
CDR3 protein: CASSQDGREGQPQHF
CDR3 DNA: TGCGCCAGCAGCCAAGATGGCAGGGAGGGTCAGCCCCAGCATTTT

D gene: TRBD2
V gene: TRBV7-3
J gene: TRBJ2-1
clone size: NA
CDR3 protein: CASSLLGGGADEQFF
CDR3 DNA: TGTGCCAGCAGCTTACTCGGCGGGGGGGCCGATGAGCAGTTCTTC

D gene: TRBD1
V gene: TRBV5-4
J gene: TRBJ1-1
clone size: NA
CDR3 protein: CASSLISGTGGSEAFF
CDR3 DNA: TGTGCCAGCAGCTTGATATCCGGGACAGGGGGCTCTGAAGCTTTCTTT

D gene: NA
V gene: TRBV7-8
J gene: TRBJ1-2
clone size: NA
CDR3 protein: CASSPAYGSTGWYTF
CDR3 DNA: TGTGCCAGCAGCCCAGCTTACGGGTCAACCGGTTGGTACACCTTC

D gene: NA
V gene: TRBV7-9
J gene: TRBJ1-3
clone size: NA
CDR3 protein: CASSLGPGLSGNTIYF
CDR3 DNA: TGTGCCAGCAGCTTAGGTCCAGGGTTATCTGGAAACACCATATATTTT

D gene: NA
V gene: TRBV29-1
J gene: TRBJ2-5
clone size: NA
CDR3 protein: CSARGQMETQYF
CDR3 DNA: TGCAGCGCCAGAGGGCAGATGGAGACCCAGTACTTC

D gene: NA
V gene: TRBV7-9
J gene: TRBJ2-2
clone size: NA
CDR3 protein: CASSLGPPNTGELFF
CDR3 DNA: TGTGCCAGCAGCTTAGGTCCCCCGAACACCGGGGAGCTGTTTTTT

D gene: TRBD2
V gene: TRBV6-1
J gene: TRBJ2-5
clone size: once
CDR3 protein: CASTPWRGVGETQYF
CDR3 DNA: TGTGCCAGCACCCCCTGGCGGGGGGTCGGAGAGACCCAGTACTTC

D gene: TRBD2
V gene: TRBV4-2
J gene: TRBJ2-3
clone size: once
CDR3 protein: CASSQEGRLAGGTDTQYF
CDR3 DNA: TGTGCCAGCAGCCAAGAAGGCCGACTAGCGGGGGGCACAGATACGCAGTATTTT

D gene: NA
V gene: TRBV7-7
J gene: TRBJ2-2
clone size: NA
CDR3 protein: CASSAGTATGELFF
CDR3 DNA: TGTGCTAGCAGCGCCGGGACGGCCACCGGGGAGCTGTTTTTT

D gene: NA
V gene: TRBV6-1
J gene: TRBJ1-6
clone size: NA
CDR3 protein: CASSEAQGLIYNSPLHF
CDR3 DNA: TGTGCCAGCAGTGAAGCGCAGGGACTGATCTATAATTCACCCCTCCACTTT

D gene: NA
V gene: TRBV7-6
J gene: TRBJ1-1
clone size: NA
CDR3 protein: CASSLGAGDTEAFF
CDR3 DNA: TGTGCCAGCAGCTTAGGGGCCGGGGACACTGAAGCTTTCTTT

D gene: NA
V gene: TRBV5-1
J gene: TRBJ1-1
clone size: NA
CDR3 protein: CASSLQGTEAFF
CDR3 DNA: TGCGCCAGCAGTCTTCAAGGTACTGAAGCTTTCTTT

D gene: NA
V gene: TRBV5-6
J gene: TRBJ2-7
clone size: NA
CDR3 protein: CASSPLGPYGDEQYF
CDR3 DNA: TGTGCCAGCAGCCCCCTGGGGCCCTACGGGGACGAGCAGTACTTC

D gene: NA
V gene: TRBV19
J gene: TRBJ1-5
clone size: NA
CDR3 protein: CASSMGNSNQPQHF
CDR3 DNA: TGTGCCAGTAGTATGGGAAATAGCAATCAGCCCCAGCATTTT

D gene: TRBD2
V gene: TRBV6-6
J gene: TRBJ2-7
clone size: NA
CDR3 protein: CASSSGGGSSYEQYF
CDR3 DNA: TGTGCCAGCAGTTCGGGGGGAGGGTCGTCCTACGAGCAGTACTTC

D gene: NA
V gene: TRBV10-2
J gene: TRBJ2-7
clone size: NA
CDR3 protein: CASSLGQPLVGYEQYF
CDR3 DNA: TGCGCCAGCAGTTTGGGCCAGCCCTTAGTCGGCTACGAGCAGTACTTC

D gene: NA
V gene: TRBV10-2
J gene: TRBJ2-4
clone size: NA
CDR3 protein: CASSELEGALLAKNIQYF
CDR3 DNA: TGCGCCAGCAGTGAGTTGGAGGGGGCCTTACTAGCCAAAAACATTCAGTACTTC

D gene: NA
V gene: TRBV10-3
J gene: TRBJ2-1
clone size: NA
CDR3 protein: CAISDGLGNDEQFF
CDR3 DNA: TGTGCCATCAGTGACGGCCTGGGTAACGATGAGCAGTTCTTC

D gene: NA
V gene: TRBV9
J gene: TRBJ1-1
clone size: NA
CDR3 protein: CASSPPSSLNTEAFF
CDR3 DNA: TGTGCCAGCAGCCCCCCCTCTTCTTTGAACACTGAAGCTTTCTTT

D gene: NA
V gene: TRBV6-5
J gene: TRBJ1-6
clone size: NA
CDR3 protein: CASSYEAASYNSPLHF
CDR3 DNA: TGTGCCAGCAGTTACGAGGCGGCCTCCTATAATTCACCCCTCCACTTT